This T cell receptor (beta chain) was retrieved from a study of cytomegalovirus exposure and HLA in healthy donors. Broader study findings: Among TCR sequences, most were rare, though some public TCRs appeared in many donors.

A multiplex PCR was run with 60 Vbeta primers and 13 Jbeta primers. Sequenced by immunoSEQ multiplex PCR; TCRdb stores in-frame clones only, minus some. The sample yields about 120,000 clones, less than 85% seen once. Regarding this clone: Its specificity is unknown. The same CDR3 arises from other DNA sequences in this sample as well.

The CDR3 is made up of 14 amino acids. Germline CDR1 reads MNHNY; CDR2 reads SVGAGI (reference sequence). The germline V and J ends were trimmed by 2 bases and 0 bases, with 8 bases remaining between them. The chain employs TRBV6-6 and TRBJ2-7; no clear D. Input material: PBMCs. The receptor was derived from a man aged 50 or older in good health and CMV-seropositive. As DNA, the CDR3 is TGTGCCAGCAGTTACACGGAGTCCTCCTACGAGCAGTACTTC. It encodes CASSYTESSYEQYF.